This TCR beta chain was identified in a study of T cells expressing NK-cell markers. Overall study: The TCR beta repertoires originated in sorted CD3+CD56+NKG2C+, CD3+CD56+NKG2C- and CD3+CD56-NKG2C+ T cells. With respect to HCMV, seven of the eight sequenced donors were seropositive, and one was seronegative. Study-wide results and caveats: A handful of donors showed these clonotypes also leading the CD3+CD56-NKG2C+ fraction.

Remarks on this clonotype: Its antigen is not known.

Libraries used 5'RACE template switching adding universal primer site and UMIs. With the 5' RACE reads reprocessed, TCRdb shows one record per CDR3 protein and no DNA. The repertoire table contains hundreds of thousands of distinct CDR3 sequences. CDR1 is MNHNS and CDR2 is SASEGT in the germline V gene. The CDR3 length is 13 residues. Input material: blood T cells: a sorted CD56 or NKG2C T cell subset, CD4+ or CD8+ T cells, or bulk PBMC T cells (not recorded which). The rearrangement uses TRBV6-1 and TRBJ1-2; no DNA is available, so the TRBD1 call from TCRdb remains unchecked. The TCR was taken from a man aged 18-75 years in good health. The CDR3 sequence is CASSTGRTYGYTF.